The 15 T cell receptor beta chains below were found in one sample sequenced in a study of cytomegalovirus exposure and HLA in healthy donors (dated by TCRdb to the late 2010s). The library was made by the immunoSEQ multiplex PCR assay. The multiplex PCR relied on a mix of 60 forward primers for TCR Vbeta segments and 13 reverse primers for TCR Jbeta segments. What TCRdb holds here is the immuneACCESS table cut down to in-frame rearrangements. Part of the clones is not present; checked against another copy, under half of the missing clones reflect an unresolved V gene, and the others are unexplained. Across this sample there are 150,000 to 200,000 clones, with around 80% seen only once. Jointly, the top ten make up more than 1.5% of the sample. The sample was PBMCs. These receptors all come from a man between 18 and 29 years old in good health and CMV-seronegative.

The J gene is TRBJ2-7, the V gene TRBV29-1, with unresolved D. CDR1 is SQVTM and CDR2 is ANQGSEA in the germline V gene. The V and J ends lost 7 bases and 5 bases respectively, with 9 bases between them. The CDR3 sequence is 10 residues long. The CDR3 region is CSGGTDEQYF. The CDR3 bases are TGCAGCGGCGGAACCGACGAGCAGTACTTC.

This chain connects TRBV2 to TRBJ1-6, with a possible D match to TRBD1 (5 bases). Trimming took 6 bases from V and 7 from J, leaving 13 bases between them. Germline lookup yields CDR1 SNHLY and CDR2 FYNNEI. The CDR3 runs 14 residues. The CDR3 protein is CASRLGQGNSPLHF. In DNA, the CDR3 is TGTGCCAGCAGGTTAGGACAAGGCAATTCACCCCTCCACTTT.

The chain joins TRBV1 to TRBJ2-1; TRBD2 is the table's D call and was not checked against the DNA. TRBV1 is described as a pseudogene. The length of the CDR3 is 14 residues. The CDR3 spells CTSIVSFPHNEQFF. In DNA, the CDR3 is TGCACCAGCATAGTTAGCTTTCCCCACAATGAGCAGTTCTTC.

The DNA for the CDR3 is TGCGCCAGCGGGACAGGGGGTAACGAGCAGTACTTC. Translation gives CASGTGGNEQYF. The genes are TRBV10-2 and TRBJ2-5, with TRBD1 matching 11 bases. Near its end, the DNA agrees better with TRBJ2-7, so the J call may be wrong. The CDR3 runs 12 residues. From germline, CDR1 is WSHSY and CDR2 SAAADI.

J is TRBJ2-1 and V is TRBV5-6, with 10 positions matching TRBD2. Germline-derived CDR1 and CDR2 are SGHDT and YYEEEE. This CDR3 has 17 residues. The V gene end was trimmed by 0 bases and the J gene end by 9 bases; junction bases not matched to a gene: 12. CDR3 region: CASSLGGAGGPVGEQFF. The CDR3 region has the DNA TGTGCCAGCAGCTTGGGGGGAGCGGGAGGGCCTGTTGGTGAGCAGTTCTTC.

The V gene is TRBV7-9, the J gene TRBJ1-2, with a possible D match to TRBD1 (6 bases). Per germline, CDR1 SEHNR and CDR2 FQNEAQ (reference sequence). The length of the CDR3 is 14 residues. Trimming left V 2 bases short and J 3 bases short, with 10 bases between. CDR3 DNA sequence: TGTGCCAGCAGCTTAAAACAGGGCTACTATGGCTACACCTTC. The encoded protein is CASSLKQGYYGYTF.

J is TRBJ2-5 and V is TRBV7-9; 8 bases line up with TRBD2. Trimming took 2 bases from V and 0 from J; bases not matched to a gene: 5. Germline V gene lookup returns CDR1 SEHNR and CDR2 FQNEAQ (reference sequence). CDR3 size: 16 residues. CDR3 sequence (DNA): TGTGCCAGCAGCTTATTCCAGCGGGAGTACCAAGAGACCCAGTACTTC. Its protein is CASSLFQREYQETQYF.

The chain carries TRBV18 and TRBJ2-7, with 8 nucleotides matching TRBD1. Germline V gene lookup returns CDR1 KGHSH and CDR2 LQKENI. After removal of 4 bases from V and 4 bases from J, the junction contained 9 bases not matched to a gene. The CDR3 extends over 15 amino acids. CDR3 nucleotides: TGTGCCAGCTCACGGGTCGAGACAGGGGCTTACGAGCAGTACTTC. It yields the protein CASSRVETGAYEQYF.

The chain is built from TRBV6-1 and TRBJ1-3; D gene ambiguous. Trimming cost V 2 bases and J 4 bases, with 6 bases left between them. Germline CDR1 MNHNS, CDR2 SASEGT. CDR3 length: 13 amino acids. The chain's CDR3 is CASSETGGNTIYF. The CDR3 bases are TGTGCCAGCAGTGAAACGGGGGGAAACACCATATATTTT.

V and J are TRBV7-2 and TRBJ1-2, with 8 bases that match TRBD1. This CDR3 contains 14 residues. Per germline, CDR1 SGHTA and CDR2 FQGNSA. The V segment lost 0 bases and the J segment 5 bases; nucleotides outside the gene matches: 2. The CDR3 sequence: CASSLARQGYGYTF. In DNA form, the CDR3 reads TGTGCCAGCAGCTTAGCTCGACAGGGGTATGGCTACACCTTC.

The chain couples TRBV6-5 to TRBJ2-7; no firm D call. Per the germline V gene, CDR1 is MNHEY and CDR2 is SVGAGI. V was shortened by 3 bases and J by 3 bases, with 12 bases between the two germline ends. CDR3 length: 14 amino acids. The DNA for the CDR3 is TGTGCCAGCAGTTATTTCGACGGCGGCTACGAGCAGTACTTC. As protein: CASSYFDGGYEQYF.

V usage is TRBV4-3 and J usage is TRBJ1-6; 7 bases map to TRBD1. J was trimmed by 10 bases and V by 3 bases; bases with no gene match: 12. The germline V gene encodes CDR1 LGHNA and CDR2 YSLEER. This CDR3 region has 16 residues. The CDR3: CASSHRDTGVWSPLHF. CDR3 bases: TGCGCCAGCAGCCATCGGGATACAGGGGTTTGGTCACCCCTCCACTTT.

The chain couples TRBV7-8 to TRBJ1-2; tentative D call: TRBD1 (5 bases). CDR1 and CDR2 (germline): SGHVS, FQNEAQ. This CDR3 is built from 16 residues. Trimming removed 2 bases at V and 5 bases at J, with 18 bases between. CDR3 sequence reads: CASSLNAGGSRYGYTF. In nucleotides, the CDR3 is TGTGCCAGCAGCTTAAACGCCGGGGGGTCCAGATATGGCTACACCTTC. Full variable domain (outside the CDR3, taken from reference TRBV7-8 and TRBJ1-2): GAGVSQSPRYKVAKRGQDVALRCDPISGHVSLFWYQQALGQGPEFLTYFQNEAQLDKSGLPSDRFFAERPEGSVSTLKIQRTQQEDSAVYLCASSLNAGGSRYGYTFGSGTRLTVV.

This sequence joins TRBV28 and TRBJ2-7, with 11 bases that match TRBD2. Germline CDR1 reads MDHEN; CDR2 reads SYDVKM. The CDR3 spans 20 residues. V was pared by 5 bases and J by 1 base, with 19 bases of the junction left unmatched. CDR3 in amino acids: CASSGRLAGSILEGSYEQYF. CDR3 coding DNA: TGTGCCAGCAGTGGCCGACTAGCGGGAAGTATTCTGGAGGGATCCTACGAGCAGTACTTC.

The chain uses TRBV5-4 and TRBJ1-2; tentatively, D is TRBD1 (5 bases). Per the germline V gene, CDR1 is SGHNT and CDR2 is YYREEE (reference sequence). V gave up 0 bases and J gave up 0 bases, with 12 bases separating them. This CDR3 has 16 residues. Here the CDR3 DNA reads TGTGCCAGCAGCTTGGCTGGGGCCCGAGCTAACTATGGCTACACCTTC. Its translation is CASSLAGARANYGYTF.